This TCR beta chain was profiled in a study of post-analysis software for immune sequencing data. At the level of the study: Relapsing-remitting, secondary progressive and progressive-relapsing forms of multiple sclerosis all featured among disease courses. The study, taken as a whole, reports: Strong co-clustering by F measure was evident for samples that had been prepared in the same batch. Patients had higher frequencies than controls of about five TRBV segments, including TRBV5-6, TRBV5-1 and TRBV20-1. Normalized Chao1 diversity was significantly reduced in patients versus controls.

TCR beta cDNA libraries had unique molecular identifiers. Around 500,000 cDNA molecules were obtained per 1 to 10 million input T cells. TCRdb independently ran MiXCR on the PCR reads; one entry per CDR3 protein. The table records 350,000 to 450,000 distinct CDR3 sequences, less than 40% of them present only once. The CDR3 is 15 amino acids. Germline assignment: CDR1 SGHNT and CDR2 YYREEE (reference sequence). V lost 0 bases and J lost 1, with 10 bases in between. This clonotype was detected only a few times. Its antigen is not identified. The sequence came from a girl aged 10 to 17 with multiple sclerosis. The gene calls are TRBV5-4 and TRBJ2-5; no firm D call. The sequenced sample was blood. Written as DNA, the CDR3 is TGTGCCAGCAGCTTGGCTGGGTTTTCCCAAGAGACCCAGTACTTC. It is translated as CASSLAGFSQETQYF.